The rows below give T cell receptor beta chains drawn from one sample of a study of blood T cell repertoires in COVID-19. Sequencing was performed with immunoSEQ multiplex PCR; in TCRdb, only in-frame clones are kept and a portion is missing. This sample has 110,000 or so clones; about 88% occur once, and the top ten carry 3.4%. The sample consisted of peripheral blood. Receptors were obtained from a man aged 40-49 years with acute or convalescent COVID-19. Each CDR3 is given with its conserved first and last residue. The D gene is left open where the match is weak. For some rows the clone size is stated as once, few or many, or as a class when expanded; others skip it.

>TRBV19|-|-|TRBJ2-5
CASRALFDYQETQYF
TGTGCCAGTAGGGCTTTGTTTGATTACCAAGAGACCCAGTACTTC
>TRBV10-3|-|TRBD2|TRBJ2-3
CAISESSSGVSTDTQYF
TGTGCCATCAGTGAGTCGAGTAGCGGGGTGAGCACAGATACGCAGTATTTT
>TRBV4-3|once|TRBD1|TRBJ2-7
CASSQETGGRYEQYF
TGCGCCAGCAGCCAAGAGACAGGGGGTAGGTACGAGCAGTACTTC
>TRBV7-9|-|TRBD1|TRBJ2-7
CASSLGGGGYEQYF
TGTGCCAGCAGCTTAGGAGGGGGCGGGTACGAGCAGTACTTC
>TRBV6-6|once|TRBD1|TRBJ1-5
CASSHDRGRQPQHF
TGTGCCAGCAGCCACGACAGGGGGCGGCAGCCCCAGCATTTT
>TRBV5-6|-|-|TRBJ1-5
CASSLTGYSNQPQHF
TGTGCCAGCAGCTTGACAGGGTATAGCAATCAGCCCCAGCATTTT
>TRBV6-5|once|-|TRBJ2-3
CASSRQGLSTDTQYF
TGTGCCAGCAGTCGACAGGGACTTAGCACAGATACGCAGTATTTT
>TRBV15|-|-|TRBJ2-7
CATSRDGQGYDLDEQYF
TGTGCCACCAGCAGAGATGGGCAGGGGTATGACCTTGACGAGCAGTACTTC
>TRBV6-1|-|TRBD1|TRBJ1-6
CASSDKGQGVSPLHF
TGTGCCAGCAGTGATAAGGGACAGGGAGTTTCACCCCTCCACTTT
>TRBV7-3|once|TRBD2|TRBJ2-1
CASSLVGTSGGALPNEQFF
TGTGCCAGCAGCTTAGTTGGGACTAGCGGGGGGGCCCTTCCCAATGAGCAGTTCTTC
>TRBV7-9|-|-|TRBJ1-4
CASSLRGGNEKLFF
TGTGCCAGCAGCTTGCGTGGGGGGAATGAAAAACTGTTTTTT
>TRBV4-1|-|-|TRBJ2-7
CASSQDPSGRSYEQYF
TGCGCCAGCAGCCAAGATCCGTCCGGTCGGTCCTACGAGCAGTACTTC
>TRBV3-1/TRBV3-2|-|TRBD2|TRBJ2-7
CASSASGGASYEQYF
TGTGCCAGCAGCGCCAGCGGGGGGGCTAGTTACGAGCAGTACTTC
>TRBV24-1|few|TRBD2|TRBJ2-2
CATSEPSGGNTGELFF
TGTGCCACCAGTGAACCGAGCGGGGGGAACACCGGGGAGCTGTTTTTT
>TRBV6-1|-|TRBD2|TRBJ2-3
CASSDRSGGGTDTQYF
TGTGCCAGCAGTGATCGAAGCGGGGGGGGAACAGATACGCAGTATTTT
>TRBV5-1|-|-|TRBJ1-2
CASSLDGIVGGYTF
TGCGCCAGCAGCTTGGACGGTATAGTCGGTGGCTACACCTTC
>TRBV29-1|-|TRBD1|TRBJ2-5
CSVRDRAQETQYF
TGCAGCGTTAGGGACAGGGCCCAAGAGACCCAGTACTTC
>TRBV9|-|TRBD2|TRBJ2-3
CASSVGTSGGRGDTQYF
TGTGCCAGCAGCGTAGGGACTAGCGGGGGACGGGGAGATACGCAGTATTTT
>TRBV30|-|TRBD1|TRBJ2-1
CAWTPNRGPSYNEQFF
TGTGCCTGGACCCCGAACAGGGGGCCGTCCTACAATGAGCAGTTCTTC
>TRBV5-3|-|-|TRBJ1-5
CARSLGLSNQPQHF
TGTGCCAGAAGCTTGGGACTGAGCAATCAGCCCCAGCATTTT
>TRBV11-3|-|TRBD1|TRBJ2-5
CASSFATGERETQYF
TGTGCCAGCAGCTTCGCGACAGGGGAACGAGAGACCCAGTACTTC
>TRBV2|-|-|TRBJ2-4
CATSPSPGHCYF
TGTGCCACCTCCCCCTCTCCGGGACACTGCTACTTC
>TRBV7-2|-|-|TRBJ2-7
CASSPRSERSYEQYF
TGTGCCAGCAGCCCCCGAAGCGAGCGGAGTTACGAGCAGTACTTC
>TRBV10-3|-|-|TRBJ2-7
CAISALQGIGADEQYF
TGTGCCATCAGTGCCCTACAGGGTATCGGAGCCGACGAGCAGTACTTC
>TRBV6-5|-|-|TRBJ2-3
CASSLRGFTDTQYF
TGTGCCAGCAGTTTGAGGGGGTTTACAGATACGCAGTATTTT
>TRBV18|-|-|TRBJ2-3
CASSPQGPGTDTQYF
TGTGCCAGCTCACCACAGGGGCCCGGCACAGATACGCAGTATTTT
>TRBV5-5|-|-|TRBJ1-1
CASSFDRLNTEAFF
TGTGCCAGCAGCTTCGACAGGCTGAACACTGAAGCTTTCTTT
>TRBV27|-|-|TRBJ2-2
CASTPGLSTGELFF
TGTGCCAGCACCCCAGGGCTGAGCACCGGGGAGCTGTTTTTT
>TRBV2|-|TRBD2|TRBJ2-1
CASTRTSDYNEQFF
TGTGCCAGCACCAGGACTAGCGACTACAATGAGCAGTTCTTC